The clone carrying this TCR beta chain has only a few counts. Antigen: not known. The sample belongs to a study of T-cell memory formation after mild COVID-19. Study results and limitations: Clones that got smaller from day 15 to 85 had even CD4/CD8, while clones growing later tipped toward CD4+. Nothing showed for sure that second-wave clones peaking on day 37 were SARS-CoV-2 specific. Among contracting clones, CD4+ were mainly CM/EM and CD8+ enriched in EMRA.

The CDR3 loop spans 15 amino acids. The V and J ends lost 4 bases and 3 bases respectively, with 13 bases between them. Germline CDR1 reads SEHNR; CDR2 reads FQNEAQ (reference sequence). Researchers used 5'RACE with constant-segment primers to make TCR alpha and TCR beta cDNA libraries that carry sample barcodes and UMIs. TCRdb reprocessed the 5' RACE reads with MiXCR, giving one entry per CDR3 protein. The sample consists of approximately 290,000 distinct CDR3 sequences, 7% to 10% of them appearing once. The sequence came from a man aged 18 to 30 who had mild COVID-19 (a few samples of this study predate the infection). Cell type and time point are not known. Sequenced input: PBMCs or a T cell subset sorted from them (not recorded which). The chain carries TRBV7-9 and TRBJ1-3; unclear D gene. CDR3 DNA: TGTGCCAGCAGCTCCCTTATCGGGGTTGGAAACACCATATATTTT. Translated: CASSSLIGVGNTIYF.